The rows below give T cell receptor beta chains drawn from one sample of a study of CD8 T cells in Susac syndrome. TCRdb ran MiXCR on the immunoSEQ multiplex PCR reads and lists one entry per CDR3 protein. This table holds 200,000 to 300,000 distinct CDR3 sequences, over 85% found once. Sequenced sample: CD4+ T cells from PBMCs. The receptors come from a human donor with multiple sclerosis. Both conserved end residues are part of each CDR3. D genes are given only for firm matches. Size tells how often a clone was seen (once, few, many) or the class of an expanded clone, and some rows leave it out.

D	length	size	V	J	DNA	CDR3
TRBD1	14	NA	TRBV7-8	TRBJ1-1	TGTGCCAGCAGCTTTAGGACAGGGAACACTGAAGCTTTCTTT	CASSFRTGNTEAFF
NA	14	NA	TRBV27	TRBJ2-7	TGTGCCAGCAGATGGGACGGACTGTCCTACGAGCAGTACTTC	CASRWDGLSYEQYF
NA	13	NA	TRBV7-7	TRBJ1-4	TGTGCTAGCAGCCGGCAGGCGGGGGAAAAACTGTTTTTT	CASSRQAGEKLFF
TRBD1	16	NA	TRBV9	TRBJ2-5	TGTGCCAGCAGCTCACGTCCGGGACAGGAGCAAGAGACCCAGTACTTC	CASSSRPGQEQETQYF
TRBD1	17	NA	TRBV7-2	TRBJ2-2	TGTGCCAGCAGCTCCTCCGGGACAGGGGTTGGTACCGGGGAGCTGTTTTTT	CASSSSGTGVGTGELFF
NA	14	NA	TRBV6-2/TRBV6-3	TRBJ2-5	TGTGCCAGCAGTCCAGGATTTGAGGGAGAGACCCAGTACTTC	CASSPGFEGETQYF
NA	14	NA	TRBV19	TRBJ1-5	TGTGCCAGTACCCCGGGACGGATAAATCAGCCCCAGCATTTT	CASTPGRINQPQHF
NA	15	NA	TRBV29-1	TRBJ2-3	TGCAGCGTTGATGCGGAGGGGTTGAGAACAGATACGCAGTATTTT	CSVDAEGLRTDTQYF
NA	14	once	TRBV19	TRBJ2-3	TGTGCCAGTATGAGAGATCCTTGGACAGATACGCAGTATTTT	CASMRDPWTDTQYF
TRBD2	14	NA	TRBV10-3	TRBJ2-3	TGTGCCATCAGTGAGCGTCTAGCGGGGGATACGCAGTATTTT	CAISERLAGDTQYF
NA	11	NA	TRBV19	TRBJ2-3	TGTGCCAGTAGGTGGGGGAATACGCAGTATTTT	CASRWGNTQYF
TRBD1	13	few	TRBV29-1	TRBJ1-1	TGCAGCGTGCTACAGGGGCGGGACACTGAAGCTTTCTTT	CSVLQGRDTEAFF
TRBD2	16	NA	TRBV20-1	TRBJ2-7	TGCAGTGCTAGACTAGCGGGGGCCTTGAACTCCTACGAGCAGTACTTC	CSARLAGALNSYEQYF
NA	13	NA	TRBV12-3/TRBV12-4	TRBJ1-5	TGTGCCAGCCGTACAGCGAGCAATCAGCCCCAGCATTTT	CASRTASNQPQHF
NA	14	NA	TRBV6-2/TRBV6-3	TRBJ1-2	TGTGCCAGCAGCCGGGCCCAGATATACTATGGCTACACCTTC	CASSRAQIYYGYTF
TRBD1	15	few	TRBV6-1	TRBJ1-5	TGTGCCAGCAATCCCCGGGACAGGGGATTTCAGCCCCAGCATTTT	CASNPRDRGFQPQHF
NA	14	NA	TRBV5-1	TRBJ2-5	TGCGCCAGCAGCTTGGATGAGGGGAGGAAGACCCAGTACTTC	CASSLDEGRKTQYF
NA	14	NA	TRBV7-9	TRBJ1-4	TGTGCCAGCTCACGAGGCAGGGGCGAAGAAAAACTGTTTTTT	CASSRGRGEEKLFF
NA	14	few	TRBV5-1	TRBJ2-5	TGCGCCAGCAGCGTTCCGGGGGGCCGCGAGACCCAGTACTTC	CASSVPGGRETQYF
NA	15	NA	TRBV3-1	TRBJ1-3	TGTGCCAGCAGCCAAGAGGCGGGTGCCGGCGGCACCATATATTTT	CASSQEAGAGGTIYF
NA	15	once	TRBV3-1	TRBJ2-1	TGTGCCAGCAGCCCCGGGGTAGTTCACTACAATGAGCAGTTCTTC	CASSPGVVHYNEQFF
NA	15	NA	TRBV6-2/TRBV6-3	TRBJ2-7	TGTGCCAGCAGTTACTGGGTAGGCAAGGCCTACGAGCAGTACTTC	CASSYWVGKAYEQYF
NA	16	NA	TRBV20-1	TRBJ1-5	TGCAGTGCTAGAGACCCTCCCGGGACGTCGGATCAGCCCCAGCATTTT	CSARDPPGTSDQPQHF
NA	14	NA	TRBV7-7	TRBJ2-1	TGTGCTAGCAGCCCATTCGGGACCAACAATGAGCAGTTCTTC	CASSPFGTNNEQFF
TRBD1	18	NA	TRBV27	TRBJ1-5	TGTGCCAGCAGTCCTCCCCCCCACAGGGGCCTTAGCAATCAGCCCCAGCATTTT	CASSPPPHRGLSNQPQHF
NA	14	NA	TRBV7-3	TRBJ2-4	TGTGCCAGCAGCCGCACGGGGGGCCCAAACATTCAGTACTTC	CASSRTGGPNIQYF
NA	12	once	TRBV20-1	TRBJ2-5	TGCAGTGCTGGGTGGCAGGAAGAGACCCAGTACTTC	CSAGWQEETQYF
NA	15	NA	TRBV20-1	TRBJ1-2	TGCAGTGCTCCAAAGTCAGGGAGAACAGGCTATGGCTACACCTTC	CSAPKSGRTGYGYTF
NA	15	NA	TRBV12-3/TRBV12-4	TRBJ1-2	TGTGCCAGCAGTTTGAGGGTGAATGCGTACGGGGGCTACACCTTC	CASSLRVNAYGGYTF
TRBD1	18	NA	TRBV4-1	TRBJ2-5	TGCGCCAGCAGCCAAGACTCCGCAGGGGGCGCTTCTTGGGAGACCCAGTACTTC	CASSQDSAGGASWETQYF
NA	12	once	TRBV20-1	TRBJ1-1	TGCAGTGCTAGCCAGACTAGGACTGAAGCTTTCTTT	CSASQTRTEAFF
NA	19	NA	TRBV24-1	TRBJ2-4	TGTGCCACCAGTGATTCACACGGAGGGGACGGGGTTGGCAAAAACATTCAGTACTTC	CATSDSHGGDGVGKNIQYF
TRBD1	13	NA	TRBV2	TRBJ2-1	TGTGCCAGCCGGGACAGGGGGCTGAGTGAGCAGTTCTTC	CASRDRGLSEQFF
TRBD1	15	NA	TRBV7-3	TRBJ2-3	TGTGCCAGCAGCTTAATCCAGGGGGCATCAGATACGCAGTATTTT	CASSLIQGASDTQYF
TRBD1	18	NA	TRBV3-1	TRBJ1-2	TGTGCCAGCAGCCATCCCACAGGGGGCGCTGAACCCGACGAGGGCTACACCTTC	CASSHPTGGAEPDEGYTF
NA	15	few	TRBV14	TRBJ1-6	TGTGCCAGCAGCCAAGGCTCAGGCGGTAATTCACCCCTCCACTTT	CASSQGSGGNSPLHF
TRBD2	11	NA	TRBV7-8	TRBJ2-1	TGTGCCAGCGGCCGGGAGGATGAGCAGTTCTTC	CASGREDEQFF
NA	14	NA	TRBV6-1	TRBJ2-1	TGTGCCAGCAGGGCCGGGACTGGATACAATGAGCAGTTCTTC	CASRAGTGYNEQFF
NA	16	once	TRBV9	TRBJ2-2	TGTGCCAGCAGCGTAGAATCGGGGCTCAACACCGGGGAGCTGTTTTTT	CASSVESGLNTGELFF
NA	16	once	TRBV7-6	TRBJ2-7	TGTGCCAGCAGCTTAGCGGTTGCGGGGGCGCCCTACGAGCAGTACTTC	CASSLAVAGAPYEQYF
TRBD2	17	NA	TRBV3-1	TRBJ2-2	TGTGCCAGCAGCCAGTCACTAGCGGGAGTGTCGTCCGGGGAGCTGTTTTTT	CASSQSLAGVSSGELFF
NA	15	NA	TRBV13	TRBJ1-3	TGTGCCAGCAGTTTTCCAGGTCACTCTGGAAACACCATATATTTT	CASSFPGHSGNTIYF
NA	15	NA	TRBV12-3/TRBV12-4	TRBJ1-3	TGTGCCAGCAGTTCTAGACGAAACTCTGGAAACACCATATATTTT	CASSSRRNSGNTIYF
NA	14	NA	TRBV19	TRBJ2-3	TGTGCCACCAGAAGGGCCCCTAGCACAGATACGCAGTATTTT	CATRRAPSTDTQYF
NA	13	NA	TRBV25-1	TRBJ2-5	TGTGCCAGCAGTGTGGGACTCTTGGAGACCCAGTACTTC	CASSVGLLETQYF
NA	15	NA	TRBV30	TRBJ1-4	TGTGCCTGGAGTGGAAATGCCGCAACTAATGAAAAACTGTTTTTT	CAWSGNAATNEKLFF
NA	14	NA	TRBV5-1	TRBJ2-5	TGCGCCAGCAGCTTGGAAGGGGCGGGAGAGACCCAGTACTTC	CASSLEGAGETQYF
TRBD1	18	NA	TRBV19	TRBJ2-6	TGTGCCAGTAGTACCGGGACAGGGGTTTCCTCTGGGGCCAACGTCCTGACTTTC	CASSTGTGVSSGANVLTF
NA	13	NA	TRBV20-1	TRBJ2-6	TGCAGTGCAAACAGGGTGGGGGCCAACGTCCTGACTTTC	CSANRVGANVLTF
TRBD2	20	NA	TRBV10-3	TRBJ2-1	TGTGCCATCAGTGATTTTAATCAGTGGTTGACTAGCGGGAGGCTTCATGAGCAGTTCTTC	CAISDFNQWLTSGRLHEQFF
TRBD1	12	NA	TRBV24-1	TRBJ1-1	TGTGCCACCTCAGGGGGCAACACTGAAGCTTTCTTT	CATSGGNTEAFF
TRBD2	17	NA	TRBV14	TRBJ2-1	TGTGCCAGCAGCCAACGGCTTAGCGGGGGTACTCACAATGAGCAGTTCTTC	CASSQRLSGGTHNEQFF
NA	13	NA	TRBV2	TRBJ1-1	TGTGCCAGCAGTGAGAGGGGGTTAGCAGAAGCTTTCTTT	CASSERGLAEAFF
TRBD1	19	NA	TRBV5-4	TRBJ1-1	TGTGCCAGCAGCTTTCGGGACAGGACCCGACCAATATTGAACACTGAAGCTTTCTTT	CASSFRDRTRPILNTEAFF
TRBD2	14	NA	TRBV7-3	TRBJ2-5	TGTGCCAGCAGCTTAAACCCCAGCGGGAAGACCCAGTACTTC	CASSLNPSGKTQYF